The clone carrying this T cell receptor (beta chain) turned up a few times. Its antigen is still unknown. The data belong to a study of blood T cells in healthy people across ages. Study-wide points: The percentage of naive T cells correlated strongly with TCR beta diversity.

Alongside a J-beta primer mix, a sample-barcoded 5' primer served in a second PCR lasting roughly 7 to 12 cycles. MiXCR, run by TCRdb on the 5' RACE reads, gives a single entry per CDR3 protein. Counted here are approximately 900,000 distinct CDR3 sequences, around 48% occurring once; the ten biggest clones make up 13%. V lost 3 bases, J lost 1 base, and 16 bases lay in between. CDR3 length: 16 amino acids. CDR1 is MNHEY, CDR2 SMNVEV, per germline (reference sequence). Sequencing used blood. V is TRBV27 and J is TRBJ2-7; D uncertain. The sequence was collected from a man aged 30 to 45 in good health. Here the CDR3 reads CASSFGPASASYEQYF. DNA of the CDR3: TGTGCCAGCAGTTTCGGACCTGCCTCGGCATCCTACGAGCAGTACTTC.